One sample yielded the 25 T cell receptor beta chains listed below, sequenced in a study of blood T cells in healthy people across ages. Together with a sample-barcoded 5' primer, a J-beta primer mix was included in a second PCR lasting about 6 to 11 cycles. A single record per CDR3 protein comes from TCRdb applying MiXCR to the 5' RACE reads. The data hold roughly 550,000 distinct CDR3 sequences, with around 24% observed a single time. This sample was also put to use in a study of T cells of mothers and their children.

The sequencing input was blood. All receptors come from a boy aged 10-17 years in good health.

The chain recombines TRBV24-1 with TRBJ2-5; D unresolved. This CDR3 comprises 12 residues. Trimming took 10 bases from V and 1 from J, leaving 9 bases between them. Germline V gene lookup returns CDR1 KGHDR and CDR2 SFDVKD. CDR3 nucleotides: TGTGCCACGAGACGGTTCCAAGAGACCCAGTACTTC. Encoded protein: CATRRFQETQYF.

This clonotype was detected a few times. CDR3 sequence reads: CSARNRYRGGFDEQFF. CDR3 DNA sequence: TGCAGTGCTAGAAACCGCTACAGGGGTGGGTTCGATGAGCAGTTCTTC. This chain connects TRBV20-1 to TRBJ2-5; 7 bases align to TRBD1. The better agreement between TRBJ2-1 and the DNA end casts doubt on the J call. The CDR3 has 16 residues. Germline V gene sequence: CDR1 DFQATT, CDR2 SNEGSKA (reference sequence).

This clonotype was found a few times. The chain combines TRBV7-2 with TRBJ2-6, with D unclear. The CDR3 spans 15 residues. The germline V gene encodes CDR1 SGHTA and CDR2 FQGNSA. V was shortened by 5 bases and J by 1 base, with 9 bases between the two germline ends. The CDR3 DNA reads TGTGCCAGCAGCCCGCGGAAGTCTGGGGCCAACGTCCTGACTTTC. Protein: CASSPRKSGANVLTF.

This clonotype was observed a few times. Mismatch with germline at one junction end may stem from a read error. The chain couples TRBV7-2 to TRBJ1-2; D not resolved. The CDR3 runs 15 residues. Germline V gives CDR1 SGHTA, CDR2 FQGNSA. The CDR3 nucleotides are TGTGCCGGCAGCCCATCGTCCGCGGCCCTTATTGGCTACACCTTC. Amino acids: CAGSPSSAALIGYTF.

The rearrangement joins TRBV20-1 to TRBJ2-1; 9 bases fit TRBD2. From germline, CDR1 is DFQATT and CDR2 SNEGSKA (reference sequence). This CDR3 has 16 residues. V shed 2 bases and J 4 bases; nucleotides not matched to a gene: 9. In nucleotides, the CDR3 is TGCAGTGCTAGACTCAATCTCGCGGGGGGGTACAATGAGCAGTTCTTC. The encoded protein is CSARLNLAGGYNEQFF.

This clonotype was observed a handful of times. The chain combines TRBV10-3 with TRBJ2-7; D perhaps matches TRBD2 (6 bases). The V end was cut by 3 bases, the J end by 3 bases, with 15 bases between. The CDR3 spans 15 residues. In germline, CDR1 is ENHRY, CDR2 SYGVKD. CDR3 protein: CAISDSSGELYEQYF. The CDR3 DNA sequence: TGTGCCATCAGTGATTCATCGGGAGAACTCTACGAGCAGTACTTC.

This clonotype occurred a few times. J is TRBJ2-5 and V is TRBV20-1, with a possible D match to TRBD2 (5 bases). CDR1 and CDR2 from the germline V gene are DFQATT and SNEGSKA (reference sequence). V was shortened by 6 bases and J by 2 bases, with 13 bases between the two germline ends. This CDR3 region has 13 residues. As DNA, the CDR3 is TGCAGTGCGCTGAACCGGGGACAAGAGACCCAGTACTTC. Translating gives CSALNRGQETQYF.

This clonotype has a handful of counts. Lacking the conserved final phenylalanine or tryptophan, this CDR3 likely reflects a read error. V is TRBV7-2 and J is TRBJ1-5; D is unclear. Germline assignment: CDR1 SGHTA and CDR2 FQGNSA. This CDR3 contains 15 residues. Here the CDR3 DNA reads TGTGCCAGCAGCTTAGCCGGAGATAGCAAACAGCCCCAGCATCTT. It is translated as CASSLAGDSKQPQHL.

This clonotype has at least ten counts. DNA for the CDR3: TGTGCCAGCAGCCCACTACTCCACTCTGGGGCCAACGTCCTGACTTTC. Translated: CASSPLLHSGANVLTF. The chain links TRBV7-2 to TRBJ2-6, with D hard to call. V lost 5 bases and J lost 0, with 11 bases in between. CDR3 length: 16 residues. Germline-derived CDR1 and CDR2 are SGHTA and FQGNSA.

This clonotype has a handful of counts. The rearrangement joins TRBV27 to TRBJ2-7, with D possibly TRBD1 on 6 matching bases. Trimming stripped 3 bases from V and 7 bases from J, with 13 bases between. Germline CDR1 MNHEY, CDR2 SMNVEV (reference sequence). This CDR3 is 13 amino acids long. This chain's CDR3 is CASSLRAQGEQYF. The CDR3 region has the DNA TGTGCCAGCAGTTTGAGGGCCCAGGGGGAGCAGTACTTC.

This clonotype showed up just a few times. The rearrangement joins TRBV6-2 or TRBV6-3 to TRBJ2-1; a weak D match, TRBD1 (6 bases). V was clipped by 4 bases and J by 1 base, with 20 bases between them. The CDR3 is 18 residues long. The V gene's germline CDR1 is MNHEY and CDR2 SVGEGT. The CDR3 DNA reads TGTGCCAGCAGTTTCCTCTCCAGGGGTCCGACTTCCTACAATGAGCAGTTCTTC. Protein sequence: CASSFLSRGPTSYNEQFF.

This clonotype appeared a few times. The genes are TRBV5-1 and TRBJ2-5; D is ambiguous. V was pared by 6 bases and J by 5 bases, with 11 bases between. The CDR3 is 12 amino acids. Germline CDR1 SGHRS, CDR2 YFSETQ. The CDR3, as DNA: TGCGCCAGCACCGGTCAGATGGAGACCCAGTACTTC. This encodes CASTGQMETQYF.

This clonotype was found a few times. V gene TRBV9 combines with J gene TRBJ2-5; tentatively, D is TRBD2 (6 bases). The CDR3 runs to 15 residues. The V gene lost 0 bases and the J gene lost 5 bases, with 14 bases spanning the gap. From germline, CDR1 is SGDLS and CDR2 YYNGEE. CDR3 loop: CASSVGRAIRETQYF. DNA of the CDR3: TGTGCCAGCAGCGTAGGGAGGGCCATCAGGGAGACCCAGTACTTC.

This clonotype has more than one count but fewer than ten. The V gene is TRBV6-5, the J gene TRBJ1-1, with 8 bases lining up with TRBD1. CDR1 MNHEY and CDR2 SVGAGI come from the germline V gene. V shed 0 bases, J shed 5 bases, and the junction held 5 bases outside the gene matches. This CDR3 has 15 residues. For the CDR3, the DNA is TGTGCCAGCAGTTACTCGGGCAGGGGGCGAACTGAAGCTTTCTTT. It codes for CASSYSGRGRTEAFF.

This clonotype has just one count. V is TRBV6-6 and J is TRBJ2-5; D uncertain. CDR1 is MNHNY, CDR2 SVGAGI, per germline (reference sequence). Trimming cost V 0 bases and J 5 bases, with 13 bases left between them. The CDR3 covers 15 residues. The CDR3 protein is CASSYSWGSGETQYF. For the CDR3, the DNA is TGTGCCAGCAGTTACTCGTGGGGATCTGGGGAGACCCAGTACTTC.

This clonotype was counted between two and nine times. The chain has TRBV15 and TRBJ2-5; D possibly uses TRBD1 or TRBD2 (5 bases each). Trimming took off 0 bases at V and 7 bases at J, with 15 bases between the two ends. The CDR3 is 15 amino acids. Germline V gene lookup returns CDR1 LNHNV and CDR2 YYDKDF (reference sequence). The CDR3 sequence is CATSRDQTAGGTQYF. The CDR3 DNA follows: TGTGCCACCAGCAGAGACCAGACGGCTGGGGGGACCCAGTACTTC. The variable domain in full, with the rest retrieved from reference TRBV15 and TRBJ2-5, is DAMVIQNPRYQVTQFGKPVTLSCSQTLNHNVMYWYQQKSSQAPKLLFHYYDKDFNNEADTPDNFQSRRPNTSFCFLDIRSPGLGDTAMYLCATSRDQTAGGTQYFGPGTRLLVL.

The chain is built from TRBV12-3 or TRBV12-4 and TRBJ2-5; 9 bases map to TRBD1. This CDR3 has 13 residues. Unmatched junction bases numbered 5, after V lost 8 bases and J lost 4 bases. The CDR3 nucleotides are TGTGCCAGCCCGACAGGGGGTGCAGAGACCCAGTACTTC. Amino acids: CASPTGGAETQYF.

This clonotype was seen a single time. The chain has TRBV28 and TRBJ2-5; D is perhaps TRBD2 (5 bases). V was pared by 6 bases and J by 2 bases, with 16 bases between. The CDR3 covers 15 residues. The germline V gene has CDR1 MDHEN and CDR2 SYDVKM. In DNA form, the CDR3 reads TGTGCCAGCAGCCTCCCGGGGATAAGACAAGAGACCCAGTACTTC. It is translated as CASSLPGIRQETQYF.

This clonotype was seen a handful of times. The V and J genes are TRBV4-1 and TRBJ2-7; 7 bases fit TRBD1. Trimming removed 3 bases from V and 0 bases from J; junction bases left unmatched: 5. The CDR3 length is 15 residues. Germline lookup yields CDR1 MGHRA and CDR2 YSYEKL. The CDR3 is CASSQGQGVSYEQYF. The CDR3 nucleotides read TGCGCCAGCAGCCAGGGGCAGGGGGTCTCCTACGAGCAGTACTTC.

V and J are TRBV6-1 and TRBJ2-3; D not certain. CDR3 length equals 14 residues. The V and J ends lost 9 bases and 2 bases respectively, with 15 bases between them. Germline assignment: CDR1 MNHNS and CDR2 SASEGT. CDR3 sequence (DNA): TGTGCCAGTATCGTGCAGCCATTCACAGATACGCAGTATTTT. Translating it yields CASIVQPFTDTQYF.

This clonotype was detected only a few times. The chain couples TRBV7-2 to TRBJ2-7; the D gene is possibly TRBD2 (5 bases). Germline V gives CDR1 SGHTA, CDR2 FQGNSA. The CDR3 totals 17 residues. The ends were cut back, 5 bases at V and 0 bases at J, with 20 bases in the middle. CDR3 amino acids: CASSILPLGLLSYEQYF. CDR3 nucleotide sequence: TGTGCCAGCAGCATACTTCCGCTTGGACTGCTCTCCTACGAGCAGTACTTC. Complete variable domain (other parts from reference TRBV7-2 and TRBJ2-7): GAGVSQSPSNKVTEKGKDVELRCDPISGHTALYWYRQSLGQGLEFLIYFQGNSAPDKSGLPSDRFSAERTGGSVSTLTIQRTQQEDSAVYLCASSILPLGLLSYEQYFGPGTRLTVT.

This CDR3 is CASSYVQGGEETQYF. In nucleotides, the CDR3 is TGTGCCAGCAGTTACGTACAGGGAGGTGAAGAGACCCAGTACTTC. The genes are TRBV12-3 or TRBV12-4 and TRBJ2-5, with D possibly called TRBD1 or TRBD2 (6 bases each). The CDR3 extends over 15 amino acids. V lost 4 bases, J lost 3 bases, and 15 bases lay in between.

The J gene is TRBJ1-4, the V gene TRBV27; no reliable D call. Trimming took 6 bases from V and 5 from J, leaving 16 bases between them. This CDR3 is built from 15 residues. CDR1 is MNHEY, CDR2 SMNVEV, per germline (reference sequence). CDR3 DNA sequence: TGTGCCAGCAGCCCACCAATAGGAGGGAATGAAAAACTGTTTTTT. Amino acids: CASSPPIGGNEKLFF.

The chain links TRBV7-2 to TRBJ2-7; 7 bases agree with TRBD1. The CDR3 contains 15 residues. The germline V gene encodes CDR1 SGHTA and CDR2 FQGNSA. V gave up 5 bases and J gave up 2 bases; unmatched junction bases: 9. The chain's CDR3 is CASSRDSREPYEQYF. The CDR3 DNA reads TGTGCCAGCAGCCGGGACAGCAGGGAACCCTACGAGCAGTACTTC.

Regarding this clonotype: The junction does not match germline at one end; this may be a read error. This chain uses TRBV10-3 with TRBJ2-3; no definite D call. Germline CDR1 reads ENHRY; CDR2 reads SYGVKD. The CDR3 extends over 15 amino acids. The CDR3 loop is CAVSESLVDADTQYF. CDR3 DNA: TGTGCCGTCAGTGAGTCGTTGGTTGACGCAGATACGCAGTATTTT.